This T cell receptor (beta chain) appears in the sequencing data of a study of post-analysis software for immune sequencing data. In the study overall: The study covered relapsing-remitting, secondary progressive and progressive-relapsing courses of multiple sclerosis.

General study results and limits: Patients carried roughly 5 TRBV segments more frequently than controls did, and TRBV5-6, TRBV5-1 and TRBV20-1 were among them. F-measure co-clustering was strong for batch-matched samples.

Unique molecular identifiers tagged the TCR beta cDNA libraries. Each CDR3 protein is one row after TCRdb ran MiXCR on the PCR reads. The table records hundreds of thousands of distinct CDR3 sequences, approximately 42% of them present only once. The table lists this clonotype with a few counts. Its specificity is not known. CDR3 length equals 14 residues. CDR1 LNHNV and CDR2 YYDKDF come from the germline V gene (reference sequence). Trimming shortened V by 4 bases and J by 4 bases, and 14 bases separated the two germline ends. Sequencing input: blood. The chain recombines TRBV15 with TRBJ2-7; D might be TRBD1 (6 bases). This clonotype originated in a girl aged 2 to 10 with multiple sclerosis. The CDR3 loop is CATSKDGQSYEQYF. Written as DNA, the CDR3 is TGTGCCACCAGCAAAGACGGACAGTCTTACGAGCAGTACTTC.